This T cell receptor beta chain originates from a study of radiotherapy plus CTLA-4 blockade in lung cancer. Study-wide points: After treatment with radiotherapy plus ipilimumab, TCR clones that came from the tumor expanded in blood.

The data were produced by immunoSEQ multiplex PCR, yet TCRdb's version contains in-frame clones alone and is incomplete. The sample lists fewer than 40,000 clones, 75% to 80% occurring once. On this clone itself: The antigen remains unidentified.

Germline CDR1 and CDR2: MRHNA and SNTAGT. This CDR3 spans 13 amino acids. The V segment lost 4 bases and the J segment 8 bases; nucleotides outside the gene matches: 2. The V call is TRBV6-4, the J call TRBJ1-6; 7 nucleotides agree with TRBD1. This specimen was peripheral blood, taken from a patient treated with radiotherapy plus ipilimumab. This clonotype was obtained from a human donor with non-small cell lung cancer that progressed on radiotherapy plus ipilimumab. The CDR3: CASSVDRDSPLHF. The CDR3 DNA reads TGTGCCAGCAGTGTCGACAGGGATTCACCCCTCCACTTT.